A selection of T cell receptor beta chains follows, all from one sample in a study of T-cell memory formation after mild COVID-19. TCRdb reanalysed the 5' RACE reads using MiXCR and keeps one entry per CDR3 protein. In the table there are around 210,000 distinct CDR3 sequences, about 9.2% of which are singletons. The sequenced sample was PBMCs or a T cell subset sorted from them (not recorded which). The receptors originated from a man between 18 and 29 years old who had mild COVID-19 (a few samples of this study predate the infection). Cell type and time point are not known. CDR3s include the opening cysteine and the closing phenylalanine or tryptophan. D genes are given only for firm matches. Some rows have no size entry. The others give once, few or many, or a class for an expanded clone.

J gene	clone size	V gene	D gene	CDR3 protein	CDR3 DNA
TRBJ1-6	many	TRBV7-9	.	CASSLQGNTPLHF	TGTGCCAGCAGCTTACAGGGGAATACACCCCTCCACTTT
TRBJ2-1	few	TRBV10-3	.	CAISEPDGEQFF	TGTGCCATCAGTGAGCCTGACGGTGAGCAGTTCTTC
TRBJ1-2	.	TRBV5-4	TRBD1	CASSPGQVKIVASTF	TGTGCCAGCAGCCCGGGACAGGTGAAAATCGTGGCTAGCACCTTC
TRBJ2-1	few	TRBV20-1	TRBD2	CSAERGPSENEQFF	TGCAGTGCTGAGCGGGGGCCGAGCGAGAATGAGCAGTTCTTC
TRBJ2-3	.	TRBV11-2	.	CASGFVLATDTQYF	TGTGCCAGCGGTTTTGTACTAGCAACAGATACGCAGTATTTT
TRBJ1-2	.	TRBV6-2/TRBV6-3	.	CASSPLGRGYTF	TGTGCCAGCAGCCCCCTCGGACGTGGCTACACCTTC
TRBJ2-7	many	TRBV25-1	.	CASSAGYEQYF	TGTGCCAGCAGTGCGGGCTACGAGCAGTACTTC
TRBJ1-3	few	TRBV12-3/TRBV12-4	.	CASSLFLSSGNTIYF	.
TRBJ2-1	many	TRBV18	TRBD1	CASSRDRVYNEQFF	TGTGCCAGCTCGCGGGACAGGGTCTACAATGAGCAGTTCTTC
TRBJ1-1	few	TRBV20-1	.	CSAHLTVNTEAFF	TGCAGTGCTCATTTAACAGTGAACACTGAAGCTTTCTTT
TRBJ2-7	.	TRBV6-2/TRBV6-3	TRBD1	CASKWDRVAEQYF	TGTGCCAGCAAGTGGGACAGGGTGGCCGAGCAGTACTTC
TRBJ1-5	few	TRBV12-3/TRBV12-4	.	CASSFWDSNQPQHF	TGTGCCAGCAGTTTTTGGGATAGCAATCAGCCCCAGCATTTT
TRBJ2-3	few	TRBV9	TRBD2	CASTSGVTLSTDTQYF	TGTGCCAGTACTAGCGGGGTGACCTTGAGCACAGATACGCAGTATTTT
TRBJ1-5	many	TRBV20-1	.	CSARGAADDQPQHF	TGCAGTGCTCGCGGGGCGGCGGATGATCAGCCCCAGCATTTT
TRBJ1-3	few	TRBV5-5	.	CASSPHLEGNTIYF	TGTGCCAGCAGCCCTCATCTCGAAGGAAACACCATATATTTT
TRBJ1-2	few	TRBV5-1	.	CASSFSGGGYGYTF	TGCGCCAGCAGCTTCTCGGGAGGTGGCTATGGCTACACCTTC
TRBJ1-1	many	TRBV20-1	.	CSALRGGNTEAFF	TGCAGTGCTCTCAGGGGCGGGAACACTGAAGCTTTCTTT
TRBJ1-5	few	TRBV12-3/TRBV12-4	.	CASSLGAGQPQHF	TGTGCCAGCAGTTTGGGGGCAGGACAGCCCCAGCATTTT
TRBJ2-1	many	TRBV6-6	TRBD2	CASSYRGGRLYNEQFF	TGTGCCAGCAGTTACCGCGGGGGGCGTCTCTACAATGAGCAGTTCTTC
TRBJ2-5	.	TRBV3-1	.	CASSPGGRGETQYF	TGTGCCAGCAGCCCGGGGGGCCGCGGGGAGACCCAGTACTTC
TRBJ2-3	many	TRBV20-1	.	CSARKGGGTDTQYF	TGCAGTGCTAGAAAGGGGGGCGGCACAGATACGCAGTATTTT
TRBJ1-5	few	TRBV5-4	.	CASSRGYNSNQPQHF	TGTGCCAGCAGCCGAGGCTATAATAGCAATCAGCCCCAGCATTTT
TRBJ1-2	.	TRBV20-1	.	CSARVRDGYTF	TGCAGTGCTAGGGTTCGGGATGGCTACACCTTC
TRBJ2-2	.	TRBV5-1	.	CASSLGTPLRELFF	TGCGCCAGCAGCTTGGGGACGCCTCTTAGGGAGCTGTTTTTT
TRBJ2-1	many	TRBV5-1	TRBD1	CASTPDRVGYNEQFF	TGCGCCAGCACCCCGGACAGGGTTGGGTACAATGAGCAGTTCTTC
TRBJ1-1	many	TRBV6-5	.	CASSYSWRGGTEAFF	TGTGCCAGCAGTTACTCCTGGAGGGGGGGAACTGAAGCTTTCTTT
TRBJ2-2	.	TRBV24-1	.	CATSDQGTRANTGELFF	TGTGCCACCAGTGATCAGGGGACGAGAGCGAACACCGGGGAGCTGTTTTTT
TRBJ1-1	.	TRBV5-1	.	CASSQPQGRLYTEAFF	TGCGCCAGCAGCCAACCACAGGGCCGACTTTACACTGAAGCTTTCTTT
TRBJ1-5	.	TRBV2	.	CASSRDQPQHF	TGTGCCAGCAGTAGGGACCAGCCCCAGCATTTT
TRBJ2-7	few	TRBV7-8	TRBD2	CASSLESSGGTYEQYF	TGTGCCAGCAGCTTAGAATCAAGCGGGGGGACCTACGAGCAGTACTTC
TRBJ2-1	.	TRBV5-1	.	CASSHQGPGAPNEQFF	TGCGCCAGCAGCCACCAGGGACCGGGGGCCCCTAATGAGCAGTTCTTC
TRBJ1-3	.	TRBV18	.	CASSPRMGDSGNTIYF	TGTGCCAGCTCACCACGGATGGGGGACTCTGGAAACACCATATATTTT
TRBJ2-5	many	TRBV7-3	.	CASSLGIQETQYF	TGTGCCAGCAGCTTAGGAATTCAAGAGACCCAGTACTTC
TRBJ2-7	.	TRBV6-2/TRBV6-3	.	CASSYSKGGIYEQYF	TGTGCCAGCAGTTACTCGAAAGGTGGTATCTACGAGCAGTACTTC
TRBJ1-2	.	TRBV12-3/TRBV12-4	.	CASILTGNRYTF	TGTGCCAGCATCCTAACGGGAAATCGCTACACCTTC
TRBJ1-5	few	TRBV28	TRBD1	CASSIPGGNVNQPQHF	TGTGCCAGCAGTATCCCAGGGGGCAATGTCAATCAGCCCCAGCATTTT
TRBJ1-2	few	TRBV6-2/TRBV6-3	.	CASSRREKLYGYTF	TGTGCCAGCAGCCGCCGGGAGAAGCTGTATGGCTACACCTTC
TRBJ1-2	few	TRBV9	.	CASSVVENYGYTF	TGTGCCAGCAGCGTAGTGGAGAACTATGGCTACACCTTC
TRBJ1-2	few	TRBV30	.	CAWITGYGYTF	TGTGCCTGGATAACCGGGTATGGCTACACCTTC
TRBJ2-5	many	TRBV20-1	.	CSAGVRETQYF	TGCAGTGCGGGGGTGAGGGAGACCCAGTACTTC
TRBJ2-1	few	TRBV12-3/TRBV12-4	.	CASSLVEGLQEQFF	TGTGCCAGCAGTTTAGTAGAGGGGCTGCAGGAGCAGTTCTTC
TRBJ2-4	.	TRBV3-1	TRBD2	CASRPSGGPNIQYF	TGTGCCAGCAGACCTAGCGGGGGGCCAAACATTCAGTACTTC
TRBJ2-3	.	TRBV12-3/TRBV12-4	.	CASRGPATQYF	TGTGCCAGCAGGGGGCCGGCCACGCAGTATTTT
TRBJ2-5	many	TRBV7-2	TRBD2	CASSSTSGGAVETQYF	TGTGCCAGCAGCTCGACTAGCGGGGGGGCGGTAGAGACCCAGTACTTC